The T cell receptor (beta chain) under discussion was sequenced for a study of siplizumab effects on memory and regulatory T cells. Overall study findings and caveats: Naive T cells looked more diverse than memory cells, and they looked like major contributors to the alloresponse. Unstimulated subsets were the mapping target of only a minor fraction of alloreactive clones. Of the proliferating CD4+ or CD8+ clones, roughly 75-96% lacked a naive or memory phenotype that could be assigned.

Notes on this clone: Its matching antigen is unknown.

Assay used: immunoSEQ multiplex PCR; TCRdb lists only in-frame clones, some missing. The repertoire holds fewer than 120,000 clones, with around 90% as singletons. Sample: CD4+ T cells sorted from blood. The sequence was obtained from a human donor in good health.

Here the CDR3 reads CASSPRGADGYTF. The CDR3 DNA reads as TGTGCCAGCTCACCACGGGGTGCTGATGGCTACACCTTC. The rearrangement links TRBV18 to TRBJ1-2; no clear D gene. From germline, CDR1 is KGHSH and CDR2 LQKENI. Trimming shortened V by 1 base and J by 6 bases, and 9 bases separated the two germline ends. The length of the CDR3 is 13 residues.